This T cell receptor beta chain appears in the sequencing data of a study of glioma-infiltrating T cells after dendritic cell vaccination (dated by TCRdb to about 2016). A note on the overall study: The cohort included some 15 glioblastoma patients drawn from Phase I and II dendritic cell vaccination trials, of whom 9 were newly diagnosed and 6 had recurrent disease. Survival after dendritic cell vaccination was correlated with TCR sequencing metrics, including TIL content and tumor-blood repertoire overlap. Autologous tumor lysate-pulsed dendritic cell vaccination was administered to the patients between about 2002 and 2013. To make the vaccine, monocyte-derived dendritic cells were cultured for six to eight days with IL-4 and GM-CSF and then pulsed overnight with autologous tumor lysate. Three intradermal dendritic cell vaccine injections were administered to patients at biweekly intervals in the arm below the axilla. In glioblastoma patients vaccinated with dendritic cells, deep sequencing of TCR beta CDR3 regions served to measure the amount of tumor-infiltrating lymphocytes and to compare repertoires between tumor and blood.

Using the immunoSEQ assay, TCRB CDR3 regions were amplified from roughly 2.1 micrograms of genomic DNA, or from all available DNA when less than that was on hand. For multiplex PCR, 60 forward primers for TCR V beta segments and 13 reverse primers for J beta segments were used. To estimate reads per starting template, synthetic control templates were spiked into each sample at limiting dilution. The Illumina HiSeq System generated sequencing reads of 87 bp. On the study's bioinformatics: To remove PCR and sequencing errors, closely related sequences were merged with a nearest neighbor algorithm. TCR overlap was defined as the percentage of unique tumor TCR beta sequences that were also present in the same patient's peripheral blood. In TCRdb, the immuneACCESS table is reduced to in-frame sequences with V and J assigned. These tables do not hold every clone; where another copy was compared, an unresolved V gene accounts for under half, and the others remain unexplained. V and J calls and clone size come straight from that table; D and trimming were deduced from the DNA. The sample data list 70,000 to 90,000 clones, and roughly four fifths of these were observed just once. The top ten clones comprise less than 7.5% of the sample.

The sample holds one count of this clone. It lacks a known antigen. No base-level quality is on record; no much larger clone is a single base apart. Paper-wide results and their limitations: Higher estimated pretreatment TIL content predicted longer time to progression and overall survival after dendritic cell vaccination. The TCR overlap response model with three groups was called speculative and said to need prospective validation. TCR clonality showed no direct relationship with survival, which suggests that a diverse polyclonal response may be important. The cohort was small and heterogeneous, with few patients having full blood and tumor sets and even fewer initial-recurrent tumor pairs.

In light of the paper, this sample's time point label describes: after dendritic cell vaccination, including at tumor progression/relapse. Patients were selected on the basis of adequate residual fresh-frozen tumor tissue and more than two years of available survival data. None of the glioblastoma patients carried an isocitrate dehydrogenase mutation, although molecular status otherwise varied. PBMC were collected before vaccination, two weeks after the third vaccination, and at tumor progression when it occurred. Genomic DNA was extracted with the Qiagen DNeasy Blood extraction Kit. The germline V gene (reference sequence) provides CDR1 GTSNPN and CDR2 SVGIG. Trimming at the junction amounts to 4 bases on V and 2 bases on J, and the germline ends lie 12 bases apart. Its CDR3 holds 14 amino acids, cysteine through phenylalanine. Of all the DNA, just the CDR3 is kept, 42 bases in frame from base 1.

The receptor's source is a human donor with glioblastoma. This material consisted of blood, taken after dendritic cell vaccination. The rearrangement combines TRBV30 with TRBJ1-3; the D region possibly corresponds to TRBD1 (6 bases align). At the DNA level, the sequence is TGTGCCTGGACCATGCGGGGGCCTGGAAACACCATATATTTT. It is translated as CAWTMRGPGNTIYF.